This is a list of T cell receptor beta chains from one sample in a study of T cells in Graves' hyperthyroidism and ophthalmopathy. Via MiXCR, TCRdb re-called the multiplex PCR reads, giving one row per CDR3 protein. This table holds about 360,000 distinct CDR3 sequences, 25% found once. Sample: blood. These receptors were collected from a man in his forties or fifties with Graves' hyperthyroidism. The CDR3 runs from the conserved cysteine through the conserved F or W. Each record gives: V gene, J gene, clone size, D gene, CDR3 protein, CDR3 DNA. The D gene is left open where the match is weak. Part of the rows lack a size; the others show once, few, many or a class for expanded clones.

TRBV20-1	TRBJ2-5	few	TRBD1	CSAKGQGQETQYF	TGCAGTGCTAAAGGACAGGGCCAAGAGACCCAGTACTTC
TRBV3-1	TRBJ1-1	many	.	CASSHGNEAFF	TGTGCCAGCAGCCATGGGAACGAAGCTTTCTTT
TRBV5-1	TRBJ2-7	.	.	CASSYETWGHEQYF	TGCGCCAGCAGCTACGAGACATGGGGCCACGAGCAGTACTTC
TRBV27	TRBJ1-5	.	.	CASRERGDQPQHF	TGTGCCAGCAGAGAACGGGGGGATCAGCCCCAGCATTTT
TRBV9	TRBJ2-1	few	TRBD1	CASSPGTVVHNEQFF	TGTGCCAGCAGCCCCGGGACAGTAGTGCACAATGAGCAGTTCTTC
TRBV14	TRBJ2-2	.	.	CASSSSARTLGGELFF	TGTGCCAGCAGCTCGAGTGCGAGGACACTTGGCGGGGAGCTGTTTTTT
TRBV11-3	TRBJ2-5	few	TRBD1	CASSLEWPGQGSQYF	TGTGCCAGCAGCTTAGAGTGGCCGGGACAGGGTTCCCAGTACTTC
TRBV19	TRBJ2-3	.	TRBD2	CASSTGRGDTQYF	TGTGCCAGTAGTACTGGGAGGGGAGATACGCAGTATTTT
TRBV12-3/TRBV12-4	TRBJ2-7	.	.	CASSFLQGRAGDYEQYF	TGTGCCAGCAGTTTTTTACAGGGAAGAGCTGGCGATTACGAGCAGTACTTC
TRBV29-1	TRBJ2-7	.	TRBD1	CSVQGQGGNEQYF	TGCAGCGTGCAGGGACAGGGGGGGAACGAGCAGTACTTC
TRBV30	TRBJ2-7	.	.	CAWSRDAYEQYF	TGTGCCTGGAGTCGGGACGCCTACGAGCAGTACTTC
TRBV19	TRBJ1-5	few	.	CASSIDYRARQPQHF	TGTGCCAGTAGTATAGATTACAGGGCGCGGCAGCCCCAGCATTTT
TRBV28	TRBJ1-1	many	.	CASSFGVGQNTEAFF	TGTGCCAGCAGTTTTGGAGTAGGACAGAACACTGAAGCTTTCTTT
TRBV20-1	TRBJ2-7	.	.	CSASSRGAYYEQYF	TGCAGTGCTAGCTCAAGGGGGGCCTACTACGAGCAGTACTTC
TRBV28	TRBJ2-7	many	.	CASSASYEQYF	TGTGCCAGCAGTGCGTCCTACGAGCAGTACTTC
TRBV20-1	TRBJ1-2	.	.	CSAQDRDNTPYGYTF	TGCAGTGCTCAAGACCGGGACAATACACCCTATGGCTACACCTTC
TRBV7-8	TRBJ2-5	few	TRBD2	CASSLRGSETQYF	TGTGCCAGCAGCTTACGCGGGAGTGAGACCCAGTACTTC
TRBV5-1	TRBJ2-7	.	.	CASSQGGDSYEQYF	TGCGCCAGCAGCCAAGGCGGCGATTCCTACGAGCAGTACTTC
TRBV20-1	TRBJ2-1	few	.	CSAREIRVSGSGFYNEQFF	TGCAGTGCTAGAGAGATAAGGGTTAGCGGTTCGGGGTTTTACAATGAGCAGTTCTTC
TRBV7-2	TRBJ2-7	many	TRBD2	CASSLVRAGGPDEQYF	TGTGCCAGCAGCTTAGTTCGGGCGGGAGGGCCTGACGAGCAGTACTTC
TRBV20-1	TRBJ1-2	few	.	CSAFRDNSYYGYTF	TGCAGTGCCTTCCGGGACAACTCTTACTATGGCTACACCTTC
TRBV6-5	TRBJ2-1	.	TRBD2	CASSYWTSGRGDEQFF	TGTGCCAGCAGTTACTGGACTAGCGGGAGAGGGGATGAGCAGTTCTTC
TRBV12-3/TRBV12-4	TRBJ2-7	many	TRBD2	CASRYSGSNYEQYF	TGTGCCAGCAGATATAGCGGGAGCAACTACGAGCAGTACTTC
TRBV20-1	TRBJ2-2	few	TRBD1	CSALPGQDFTGELFF	TGCAGTGCTCTTCCGGGACAGGATTTCACCGGGGAGCTGTTTTTT
TRBV29-1	TRBJ1-2	many	TRBD1	CSVVPTTGNYGYTF	TGCAGCGTTGTCCCCACGACAGGGAACTATGGCTACACCTTC
TRBV12-3/TRBV12-4	TRBJ2-1	few	.	CASSLVPGLPYNEQFF	TGTGCCAGCAGTCTAGTCCCGGGTCTCCCCTACAATGAGCAGTTCTTC
TRBV27	TRBJ2-3	.	TRBD2	CAISSPILTSGRTDTQYF	TGTGCCATCAGTTCCCCGATCTTGACTAGCGGGAGAACAGATACGCAGTATTTT
TRBV4-1	TRBJ2-1	.	TRBD2	CASSLSTRTSIDEQFF	TGCGCCAGCAGCCTAAGCACAAGGACTAGCATTGATGAGCAGTTCTTC
TRBV6-1	TRBJ2-1	few	.	CASRALGSYNEQFF	TGTGCCAGCAGGGCACTAGGCTCCTACAATGAGCAGTTCTTC
TRBV20-1	TRBJ2-2	few	TRBD2	CSAGTRNTGELFF	TGCAGTGCCGGGACTAGGAACACCGGGGAGCTGTTTTTT
TRBV20-1	TRBJ1-4	.	TRBD1	CSADRAVNEKLFF	TGCAGTGCAGACAGGGCGGTTAATGAAAAACTGTTTTTT
TRBV6-1	TRBJ2-3	few	TRBD2	CASSEPAGDTDTQYF	TGTGCCAGCAGTGAACCGGCGGGAGACACAGATACGCAGTATTTT
TRBV7-3	TRBJ1-2	few	.	CASSLNRAYYTF	TGTGCCAGCAGCTTAAACAGGGCTTATTACACCTTC
TRBV25-1	TRBJ1-2	once	TRBD1	CASSPDRGRTYGYTF	TGTGCCAGCAGCCCGGACAGGGGGCGAACCTATGGCTACACCTTC
TRBV7-2	TRBJ2-1	many	.	CASSLGPDSYNEQFF	TGTGCCAGCAGCTTAGGACCAGACTCCTACAATGAGCAGTTCTTC
TRBV12-3/TRBV12-4	TRBJ2-5	.	TRBD1	CASKLQGHQYF	TGTGCCAGCAAGTTACAGGGGCATCAGTACTTC
TRBV28	TRBJ2-2	.	.	CASTSLISRQSTGELLF	TGTGCCAGCACCTCGCTTATTAGTAGGCAAAGCACCGGGGAGCTGCTTTTT
TRBV27	TRBJ2-7	.	.	CVSRSGTHYEQYF	TGTGTCAGTCGTTCCGGGACCCACTACGAGCAGTACTTC
TRBV6-1	TRBJ1-1	many	TRBD1	CASSRQGAVSEAFF	TGTGCCAGCAGTAGGCAGGGGGCTGTTTCTGAAGCTTTCTTT
TRBV12-3/TRBV12-4	TRBJ1-5	few	.	CASSFNEDQPQHF	TGTGCCAGCAGTTTTAACGAGGATCAGCCCCAGCATTTT
TRBV5-1	TRBJ2-3	.	.	CASSVGSATSDTQYF	TGCGCCAGCAGCGTGGGATCTGCAACCTCAGATACGCAGTATTTT
TRBV28	TRBJ2-2	many	.	CASSLPGWNTGELFF	TGTGCCAGCAGTCTGCCAGGGTGGAACACCGGGGAGCTGTTTTTT
TRBV19	TRBJ2-5	.	.	CASATMAGETQYF	TGTGCCAGTGCTACCATGGCCGGGGAGACCCAGTACTTC
TRBV29-1	TRBJ2-2	few	TRBD1	CSFDRDNTGELFF	TGCAGCTTTGACAGGGATAACACCGGGGAGCTGTTTTTT
TRBV27	TRBJ2-1	.	TRBD2	CASSLTGEGSYNEQFF	TGTGCCAGCAGTTTAACCGGGGAGGGGTCCTACAATGAGCAGTTCTTC
TRBV12-3/TRBV12-4	TRBJ2-3	.	TRBD1	CASSTGVADTQYF	TGTGCCAGCAGTACAGGGGTAGCAGATACGCAGTATTTT
TRBV7-3	TRBJ2-2	few	TRBD2	CASSLQAGGGAGELFF	TGTGCCAGCAGCTTACAAGCGGGAGGCGGGGCCGGGGAGCTGTTTTTT
TRBV11-3	TRBJ2-7	many	TRBD1	CASSLVPPDRAYEQYF	TGTGCCAGCAGCTTAGTACCCCCGGACAGGGCTTACGAGCAGTACTTC
TRBV20-1	TRBJ2-5	few	TRBD1	CSALGTGVETQYF	TGCAGTGCACTGGGAACAGGGGTAGAGACCCAGTACTTC